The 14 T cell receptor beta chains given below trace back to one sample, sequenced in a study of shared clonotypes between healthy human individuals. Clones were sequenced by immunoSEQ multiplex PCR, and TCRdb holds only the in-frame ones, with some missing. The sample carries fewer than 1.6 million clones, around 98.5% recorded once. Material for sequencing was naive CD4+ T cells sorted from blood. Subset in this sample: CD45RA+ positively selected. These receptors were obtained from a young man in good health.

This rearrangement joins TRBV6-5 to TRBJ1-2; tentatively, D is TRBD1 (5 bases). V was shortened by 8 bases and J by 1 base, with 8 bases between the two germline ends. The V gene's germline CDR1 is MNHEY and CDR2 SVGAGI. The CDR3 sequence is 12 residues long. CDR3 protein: CASAQGNYGYTF. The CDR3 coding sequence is TGTGCCAGCGCCCAGGGTAACTATGGCTACACCTTC.

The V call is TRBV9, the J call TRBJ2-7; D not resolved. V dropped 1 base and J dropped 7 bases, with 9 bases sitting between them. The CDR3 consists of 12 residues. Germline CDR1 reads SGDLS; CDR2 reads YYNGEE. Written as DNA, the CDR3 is TGTGCCAGCAGCGTAATAGCTGGGGAGCAGTACTTC. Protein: CASSVIAGEQYF.

CDR3 coding DNA: TGTGCCAGCAGTGATCCACGTACCTATCAGCCCCAGCATTTT. Its translation is CASSDPRTYQPQHF. The V and J genes are TRBV2 and TRBJ1-5, with no clear D. Germline CDR1 is SNHLY and CDR2 is FYNNEI. This CDR3 comprises 14 residues. Trimming stripped 3 bases from V and 5 bases from J, with 11 bases between.

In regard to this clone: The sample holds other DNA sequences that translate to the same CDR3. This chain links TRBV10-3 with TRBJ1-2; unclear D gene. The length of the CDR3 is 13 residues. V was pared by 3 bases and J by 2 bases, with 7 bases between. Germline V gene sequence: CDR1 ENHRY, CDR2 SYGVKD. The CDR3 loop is CAISEGGNYGYTF. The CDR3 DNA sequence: TGTGCCATCAGTGAAGGTGGGAACTATGGCTACACCTTC.

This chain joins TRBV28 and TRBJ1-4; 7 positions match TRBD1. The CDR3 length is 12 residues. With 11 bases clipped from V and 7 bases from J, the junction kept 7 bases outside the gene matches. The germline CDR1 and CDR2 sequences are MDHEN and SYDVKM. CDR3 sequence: CAWGTVGEKLFF. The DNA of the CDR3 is TGTGCCTGGGGGACAGTGGGTGAAAAACTGTTTTTT. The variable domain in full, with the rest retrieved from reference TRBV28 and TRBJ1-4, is DVKVTQSSRYLVKRTGEKVFLECVQDMDHENMFWYRQDPGLGLRLIYFSYDVKMKEKGDIPEGYSVSREKKERFSLILESASTNQTSMYLCAWGTVGEKLFFGSGTQLSVL.

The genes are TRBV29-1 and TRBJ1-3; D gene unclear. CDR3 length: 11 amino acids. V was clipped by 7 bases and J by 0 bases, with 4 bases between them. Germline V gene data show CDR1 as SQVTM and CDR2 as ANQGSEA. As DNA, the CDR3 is TGCAGCGCCGTCTCTGGAAACACCATATATTTT. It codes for CSAVSGNTIYF.

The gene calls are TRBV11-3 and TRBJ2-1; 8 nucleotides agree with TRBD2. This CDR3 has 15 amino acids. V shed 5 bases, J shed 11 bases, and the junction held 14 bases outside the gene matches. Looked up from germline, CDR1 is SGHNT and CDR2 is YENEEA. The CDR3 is CASSIKAGVTSQQFF. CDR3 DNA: TGTGCCAGCAGCATAAAAGCGGGAGTGACCTCTCAGCAGTTCTTC.

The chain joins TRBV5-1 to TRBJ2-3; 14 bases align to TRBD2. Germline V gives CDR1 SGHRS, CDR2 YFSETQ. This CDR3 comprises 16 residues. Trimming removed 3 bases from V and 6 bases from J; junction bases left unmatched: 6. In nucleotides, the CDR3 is TGCGCCAGCAGCTCGGGACTAGCGGGAGCTTCGGATACGCAGTATTTT. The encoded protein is CASSSGLAGASDTQYF.

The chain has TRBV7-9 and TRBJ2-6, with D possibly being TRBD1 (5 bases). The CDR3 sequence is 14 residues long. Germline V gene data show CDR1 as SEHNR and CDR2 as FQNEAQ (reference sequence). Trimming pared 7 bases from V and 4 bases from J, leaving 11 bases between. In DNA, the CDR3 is TGTGCCAGCACACAGGCTGCGGGGGCCAACGTCCTGACTTTC. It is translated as CASTQAAGANVLTF. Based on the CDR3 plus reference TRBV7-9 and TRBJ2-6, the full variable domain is DTGVSQNPRHKITKRGQNVTFRCDPISEHNRLYWYRQTLGQGPEFLTYFQNEAQLEKSRLLSDRFSAERPKGSFSTLEIQRTEQGDSAMYLCASTQAAGANVLTFGAGSRLTVL.

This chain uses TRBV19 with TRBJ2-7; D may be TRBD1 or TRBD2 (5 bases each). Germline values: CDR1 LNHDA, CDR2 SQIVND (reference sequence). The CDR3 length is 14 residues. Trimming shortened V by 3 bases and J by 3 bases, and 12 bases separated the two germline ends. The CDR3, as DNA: TGTGCCAGTAGTATGGGGACCAGAGACTACGAGCAGTACTTC. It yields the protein CASSMGTRDYEQYF. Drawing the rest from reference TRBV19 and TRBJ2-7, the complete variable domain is DGGITQSPKYLFRKEGQNVTLSCEQNLNHDAMYWYRQDPGQGLRLIYYSQIVNDFQKGDIAEGYSVSREKKESFPLTVTSAQKNPTAFYLCASSMGTRDYEQYFGPGTRLTVT.

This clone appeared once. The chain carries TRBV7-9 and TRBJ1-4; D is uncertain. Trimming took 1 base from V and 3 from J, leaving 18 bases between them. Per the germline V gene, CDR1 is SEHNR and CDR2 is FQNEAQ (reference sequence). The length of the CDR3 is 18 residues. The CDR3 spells CASSLGRRVSTSNEKLFF. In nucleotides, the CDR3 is TGTGCCAGCAGCTTAGGTCGGAGAGTATCCACCTCTAATGAAAAACTGTTTTTT.

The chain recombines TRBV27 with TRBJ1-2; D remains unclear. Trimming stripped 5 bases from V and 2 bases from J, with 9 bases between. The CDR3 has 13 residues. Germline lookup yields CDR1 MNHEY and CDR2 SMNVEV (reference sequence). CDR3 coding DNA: TGTGCCAGCAGTGACCCAGAAAACTATGGCTACACCTTC. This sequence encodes CASSDPENYGYTF.

This chain's CDR3 is CASSLKNGYEQYF. The CDR3 coding sequence is TGTGCCAGCAGCTTAAAGAACGGCTACGAGCAGTACTTC. The chain employs TRBV7-9 and TRBJ2-7; D is unresolved. V dropped 2 bases and J dropped 3 bases, with 8 bases sitting between them. Germline loops: CDR1 SEHNR, CDR2 FQNEAQ (reference sequence). This CDR3 is 13 amino acids long.

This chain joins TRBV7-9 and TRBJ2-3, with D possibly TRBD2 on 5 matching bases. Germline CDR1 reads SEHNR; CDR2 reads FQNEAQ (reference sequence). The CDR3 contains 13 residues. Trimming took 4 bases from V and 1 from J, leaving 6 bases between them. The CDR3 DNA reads TGTGCCAGCAGCTATAGCGGCACAGATACGCAGTATTTT. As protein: CASSYSGTDTQYF.